This T cell receptor (beta chain) was recorded in a study of T-cell memory formation after mild COVID-19. General study points: While clones contracting from day 15 to 85 were balanced between CD4 and CD8, later expanders leaned CD4+.

UMIs and sample barcodes were carried by the TCR alpha and TCR beta cDNA libraries that 5'RACE produced using constant-segment primers. TCRdb analysed the 5' RACE reads with MiXCR anew, one entry per CDR3 protein. The table lists 360,000 or so distinct CDR3 sequences, around 28% of them singletons, with around an eighth in the top ten. There are a few counts of this clonotype. Its antigen is unidentified. The length of the CDR3 is 15 residues. CDR1 and CDR2 (germline): SGHTA, FQGNSA. J lost 7 bases, V lost 5 bases, and 13 bases had no gene match. The receptor was derived from an adult woman who had mild COVID-19 (a few samples of this study predate the infection). Cell type and time point are not known. The chain has TRBV7-2 and TRBJ2-7; 8 nucleotides match TRBD2. The sample consisted of PBMCs or a T cell subset sorted from them (not recorded which). The CDR3 loop is CASSHQWSGSKEQYF. DNA of the CDR3: TGTGCCAGCAGCCACCAGTGGAGCGGGAGCAAAGAGCAGTACTTC.